The rows below give T cell receptor beta chains drawn from one sample of a study of T cells in Graves' hyperthyroidism and ophthalmopathy. A single record per CDR3 protein comes from TCRdb applying MiXCR to the multiplex PCR reads. In the table there are 280,000 or so distinct CDR3 sequences, approximately 26% of which are singletons. The sample was blood. Every receptor here comes from a man in his forties with Graves' hyperthyroidism that later progressed to Graves' ophthalmopathy. The CDR3 runs from the conserved cysteine through the conserved F or W.

v_call cdr3_aa
TRBV29-1 CSVETSGRRHEQYF
TRBV20-1 CSARWAPSGNTIYF
TRBV6-1 CASSEKLRPGGSSSYEQYF
TRBV30 CAWSWGGELFF
TRBV6-5 CASSYRDRGPPYEQYF
TRBV28 CASRAGTFSNQPQHF
TRBV18 CASSAEGQRDTEAFF
TRBV6-1 CASTFNAETQYF
TRBV2 CASSEFGDAQGLNNQPQHF
TRBV20-1 CSAREFGETQYF
TRBV24-1 CATADRKVPETQYF
TRBV7-7 CASSQGLAAGELFF
TRBV27 CASSSPAGPAEAFF
TRBV5-1 CASSSGAREQYF
TRBV5-1 CASSLDGRRGYTF
TRBV12-3/TRBV12-4 CASSSRRGYEQYF
TRBV28 CASSSLRRPREQYF
TRBV19 CASSIGHSLSYEQYF
TRBV6-2/TRBV6-3 CASSSSLAKNIQYF
TRBV6-1 CASRTSGRAAGETQYF
TRBV20-1 CSAPTELHTEAFF
TRBV18 CASSQDNGPYEQYF
TRBV7-3 CASSPLWAPGANVLTF
TRBV11-2 CASNPTGSNTGELFF
TRBV29-1 CSVEDHRTGAYEQYF
TRBV5-1 CASSSNAAPQETQYF
TRBV6-2/TRBV6-3 CASTRLAARSGANVLTF
TRBV12-3/TRBV12-4 CASKVSGVNQPQHF
TRBV28 CASSVDREFEQYF
TRBV30 CAWSVRFQWNGYTF
TRBV2 CASSGDSHQPQHF